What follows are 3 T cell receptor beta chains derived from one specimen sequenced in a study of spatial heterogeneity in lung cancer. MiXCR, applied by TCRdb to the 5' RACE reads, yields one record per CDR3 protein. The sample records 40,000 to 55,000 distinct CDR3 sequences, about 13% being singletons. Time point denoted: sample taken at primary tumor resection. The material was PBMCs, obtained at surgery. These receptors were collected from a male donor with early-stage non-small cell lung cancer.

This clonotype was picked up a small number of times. The CDR3 loop reads CASSVQGAEAEAFF. The CDR3 DNA reads as TGCGCCAGCAGCGTTCAGGGGGCGGAGGCTGAAGCTTTCTTT. V gene TRBV5-1 combines with J gene TRBJ1-1; TRBD1 matches at 8 bases. With V trimmed by 4 bases and J by 6 bases, 8 bases remained unmatched. Germline CDR1 and CDR2: SGHRS and YFSETQ. The CDR3 sequence is 14 residues long.

Written as DNA, the CDR3 is TGTGCCAGCAGCTATTCGGCTAGTTCGGTTGAGCAGTTCTTC. Translating it yields CASSYSASSVEQFF. The V call is TRBV11-3, the J call TRBJ2-1; D uncertain. V shed 4 bases and J shed 9 bases, with 16 bases lying between them. The CDR3 length is 14 residues. Germline CDR1 and CDR2: SGHNT and YENEEA. The full variable domain, rest sourced from reference TRBV11-3 and TRBJ2-1, is EAGVVQSPRYKIIEKKQPVAFWCNPISGHNTLYWYLQNLGQGPELLIRYENEEAVDDSQLPKDRFSAERLKGVDSTLKIQPAELGDSAVYLCASSYSASSVEQFFGPGTRLTVL.

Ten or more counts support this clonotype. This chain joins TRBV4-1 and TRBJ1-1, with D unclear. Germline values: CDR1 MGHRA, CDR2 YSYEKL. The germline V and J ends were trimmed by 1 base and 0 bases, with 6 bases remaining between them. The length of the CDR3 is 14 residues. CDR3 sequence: CASSQGALNTEAFF. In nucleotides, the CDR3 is TGCGCCAGCAGCCAAGGTGCGTTGAACACTGAAGCTTTCTTT.